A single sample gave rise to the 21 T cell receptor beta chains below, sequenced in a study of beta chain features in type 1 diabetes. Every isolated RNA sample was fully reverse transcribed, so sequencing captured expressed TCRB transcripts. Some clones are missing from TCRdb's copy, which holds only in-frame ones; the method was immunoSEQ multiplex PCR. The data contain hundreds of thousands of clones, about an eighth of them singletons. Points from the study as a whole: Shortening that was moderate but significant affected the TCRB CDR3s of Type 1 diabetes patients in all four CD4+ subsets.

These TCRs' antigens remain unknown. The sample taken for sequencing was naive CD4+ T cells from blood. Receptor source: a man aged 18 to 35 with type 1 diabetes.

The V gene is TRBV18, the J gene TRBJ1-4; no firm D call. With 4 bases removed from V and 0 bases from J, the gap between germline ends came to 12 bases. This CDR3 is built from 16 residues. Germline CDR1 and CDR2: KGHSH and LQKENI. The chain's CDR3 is CASSRSKGATNEKLFF. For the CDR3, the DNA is TGTGCCAGCTCACGTTCTAAGGGAGCAACTAATGAAAAACTGTTTTTT.

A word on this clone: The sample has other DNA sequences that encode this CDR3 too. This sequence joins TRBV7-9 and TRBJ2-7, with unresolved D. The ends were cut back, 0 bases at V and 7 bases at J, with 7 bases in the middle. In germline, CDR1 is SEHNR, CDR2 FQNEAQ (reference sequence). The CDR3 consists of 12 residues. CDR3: CASSLASGEQYF. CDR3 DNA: TGTGCCAGCAGCTTAGCGTCGGGTGAGCAGTACTTC.

CDR3 loop: CASSSQGTGYYYEQYF. In DNA form, the CDR3 reads TGTGCCAGCAGCTCGCAGGGCACGGGGTACTACTACGAGCAGTACTTC. The chain is built from TRBV5-4 and TRBJ2-7; D may match TRBD1 or TRBD2 (5 bases each). Trimming cost V 3 bases and J 3 bases, with 19 bases left between them. CDR1 is SGHNT, CDR2 YYREEE, per germline (reference sequence). The length of the CDR3 is 16 residues. Combining the CDR3 with reference TRBV5-4 and TRBJ2-7 gives the whole variable domain ETGVTQSPTHLIKTRGQQVTLRCSSQSGHNTVSWYQQALGQGPQFIFQYYREEENGRGNFPPRFSGLQFPNYSSELNVNALELDDSALYLCASSSQGTGYYYEQYFGPGTRLTVT.

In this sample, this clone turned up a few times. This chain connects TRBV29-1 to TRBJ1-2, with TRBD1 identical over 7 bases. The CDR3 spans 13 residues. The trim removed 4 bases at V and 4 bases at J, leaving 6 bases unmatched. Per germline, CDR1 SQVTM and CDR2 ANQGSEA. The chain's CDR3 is CSVADGQAYGYTF. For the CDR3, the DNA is TGCAGCGTTGCCGACGGACAGGCCTATGGCTACACCTTC. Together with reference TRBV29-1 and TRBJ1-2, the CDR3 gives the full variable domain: SAVISQKPSRDICQRGTSLTIQCQVDSQVTMMFWYRQQPGQSLTLIATANQGSEATYESGFVIDKFPISRPNLTFSTLTVSNMSPEDSSIYLCSVADGQAYGYTFGSGTRLTVV.

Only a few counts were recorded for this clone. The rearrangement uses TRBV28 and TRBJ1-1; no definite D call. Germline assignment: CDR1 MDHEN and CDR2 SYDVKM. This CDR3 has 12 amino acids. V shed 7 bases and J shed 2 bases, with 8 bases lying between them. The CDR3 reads CASISVNTEAFF. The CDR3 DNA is TGTGCCAGCATTTCCGTAAACACTGAAGCTTTCTTT.

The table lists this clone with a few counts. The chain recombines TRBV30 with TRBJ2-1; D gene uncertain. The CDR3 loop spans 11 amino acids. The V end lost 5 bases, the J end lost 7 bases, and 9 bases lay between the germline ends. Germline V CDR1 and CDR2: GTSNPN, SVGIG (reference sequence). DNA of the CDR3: TGTGCCTGGGTGGAAGGTAATGAGCAGTTCTTC. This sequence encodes CAWVEGNEQFF.

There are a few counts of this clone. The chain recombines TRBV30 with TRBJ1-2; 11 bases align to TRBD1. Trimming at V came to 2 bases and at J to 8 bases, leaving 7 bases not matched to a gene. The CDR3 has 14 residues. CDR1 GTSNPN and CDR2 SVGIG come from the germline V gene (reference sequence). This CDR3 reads CAWSPDRGPHGYTF. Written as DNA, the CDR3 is TGTGCCTGGAGTCCGGACAGGGGGCCGCACGGCTACACCTTC.

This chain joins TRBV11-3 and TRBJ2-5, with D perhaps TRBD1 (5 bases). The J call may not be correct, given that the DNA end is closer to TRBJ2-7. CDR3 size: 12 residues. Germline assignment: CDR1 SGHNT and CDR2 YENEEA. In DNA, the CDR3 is TGTGCCAGCAGCTTACAGGGCTACGAGCAGTACTTC. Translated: CASSLQGYEQYF.

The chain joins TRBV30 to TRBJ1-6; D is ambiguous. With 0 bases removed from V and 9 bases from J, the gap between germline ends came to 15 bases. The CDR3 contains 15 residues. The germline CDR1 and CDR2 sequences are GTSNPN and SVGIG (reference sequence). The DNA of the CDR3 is TGTGCCTGGAGTGTGACGGGGTCGACGGGTTCACCCCTCCACTTT. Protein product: CAWSVTGSTGSPLHF.

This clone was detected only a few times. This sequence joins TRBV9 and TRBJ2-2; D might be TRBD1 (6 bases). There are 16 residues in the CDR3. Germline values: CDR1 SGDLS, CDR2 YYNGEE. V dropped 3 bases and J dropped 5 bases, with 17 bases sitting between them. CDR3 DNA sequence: TGTGCCAGCAGCGCCCGGGTACAGGGATGGACCGGGGAGCTGTTTTTT. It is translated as CASSARVQGWTGELFF.

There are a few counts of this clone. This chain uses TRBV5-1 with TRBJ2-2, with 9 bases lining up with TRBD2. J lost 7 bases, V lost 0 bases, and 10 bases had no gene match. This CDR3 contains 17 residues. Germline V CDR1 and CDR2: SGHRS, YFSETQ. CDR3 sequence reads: CASSLEEGLAESGELFF. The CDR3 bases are TGCGCCAGCAGCTTGGAGGAGGGACTAGCAGAAAGCGGGGAGCTGTTTTTT.

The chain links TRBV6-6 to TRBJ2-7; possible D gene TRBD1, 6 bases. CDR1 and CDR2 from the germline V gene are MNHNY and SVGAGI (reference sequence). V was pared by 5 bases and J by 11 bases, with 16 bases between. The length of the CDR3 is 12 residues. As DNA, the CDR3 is TGTGCCAGCAGTACACCGGACAGTGCGAAGTACTTC. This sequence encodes CASSTPDSAKYF.

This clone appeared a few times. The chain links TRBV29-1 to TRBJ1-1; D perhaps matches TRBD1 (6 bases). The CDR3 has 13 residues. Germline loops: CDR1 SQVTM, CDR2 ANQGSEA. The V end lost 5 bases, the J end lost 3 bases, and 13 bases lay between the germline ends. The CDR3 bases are TGCAGCGTTAGATTCAGGGGCGACACTGAAGCTTTCTTT. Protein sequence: CSVRFRGDTEAFF.

In DNA, the CDR3 is TGTGCCAGCAGTGCGCCCTCCTACGAGCAGTACTTC. Its translation is CASSAPSYEQYF. The rearrangement uses TRBV28 and TRBJ2-7; no clear D gene. Trimming left V 5 bases short and J 0 bases short, with 5 bases between. Germline CDR1 is MDHEN and CDR2 is SYDVKM. There are 12 residues in the CDR3.

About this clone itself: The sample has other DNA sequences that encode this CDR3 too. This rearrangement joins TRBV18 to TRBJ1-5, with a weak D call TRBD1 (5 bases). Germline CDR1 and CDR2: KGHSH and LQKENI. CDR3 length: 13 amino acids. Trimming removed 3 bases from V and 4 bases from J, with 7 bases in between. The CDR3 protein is CASSPGGNQPQHF. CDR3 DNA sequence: TGTGCCAGCTCACCTGGGGGGAATCAGCCCCAGCATTTT.

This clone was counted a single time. The CDR3 DNA reads as TGTGCCAGCAGGGAGAGGACGGACCAGCATTTT. This gives the protein CASRERTDQHF. V usage is TRBV25-1 and J usage is TRBJ1-5; D unclear. V was trimmed by 6 bases and J by 12 bases, leaving 12 bases between them. Germline CDR1 and CDR2: MGHDK and SYGVNS. The CDR3 loop spans 11 amino acids.

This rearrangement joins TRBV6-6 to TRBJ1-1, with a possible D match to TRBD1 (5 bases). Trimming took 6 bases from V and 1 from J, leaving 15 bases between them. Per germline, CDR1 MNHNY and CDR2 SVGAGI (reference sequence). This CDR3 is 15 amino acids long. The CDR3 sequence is CASRISGRGNTEAFF. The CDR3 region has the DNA TGTGCCAGCAGGATCTCAGGGAGAGGGAACACTGAAGCTTTCTTT.

The CDR3 loop reads CASSLLSGNTEAFF. The CDR3 DNA follows: TGTGCCAGCAGCTTATTAAGCGGGAACACTGAAGCTTTCTTT. The rearrangement joins TRBV7-9 to TRBJ1-1; D not certain. This CDR3 is built from 14 residues. Germline V gene lookup returns CDR1 SEHNR and CDR2 FQNEAQ (reference sequence). Between the trimmed V and J ends, which lost 2 bases and 1 base, there was a span of 8 bases.

This chain's CDR3 is CASSLGGRGETQYF. CDR3 DNA sequence: TGTGCCAGCAGCCTGGGCGGGAGGGGCGAGACCCAGTACTTC. The chain combines TRBV14 with TRBJ2-5; 9 positions agree with TRBD2. Germline V gives CDR1 SGHDN, CDR2 FVKESK. J gave up 5 bases and V 4 bases, and 5 bases lay outside the gene matches. The CDR3 runs 14 residues.

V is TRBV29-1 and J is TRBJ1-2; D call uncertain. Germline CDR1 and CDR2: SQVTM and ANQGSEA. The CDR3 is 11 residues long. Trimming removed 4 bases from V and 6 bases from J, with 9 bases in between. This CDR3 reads CSVGEDNGYTF. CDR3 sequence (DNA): TGCAGCGTTGGAGAGGATAATGGCTACACCTTC.

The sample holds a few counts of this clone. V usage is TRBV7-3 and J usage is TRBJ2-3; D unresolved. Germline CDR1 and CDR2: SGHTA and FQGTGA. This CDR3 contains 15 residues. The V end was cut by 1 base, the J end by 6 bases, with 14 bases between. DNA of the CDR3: TGTGCCAGCAGCTTAAGACAATCCCCTGGGGATACGCAGTATTTT. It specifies CASSLRQSPGDTQYF. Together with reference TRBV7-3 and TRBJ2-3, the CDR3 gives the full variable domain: GAGVSQTPSNKVTEKGKYVELRCDPISGHTALYWYRQSLGQGPEFLIYFQGTGAADDSGLPNDRFFAVRPEGSVSTLKIQRTERGDSAVYLCASSLRQSPGDTQYFGPGTRLTVL.